This T cell receptor beta chain was recorded in a study of response to subunit inactivated influenza vaccine. Study-wide results and caveats: Each seasonal influenza vaccination recruits few new T cells, the authors suggested.

From the RT-PCR reads, TCRdb called clonotypes with MiXCR, one entry per CDR3 protein. The table has about 780,000 distinct CDR3 sequences, approximately 18% seen once; the top ten hold roughly a tenth. V shed 1 base and J shed 2 bases, with 11 bases lying between them. Germline CDR1 reads SGHTA; CDR2 reads FQGNSA. The CDR3 is 16 residues long. This clonotype came up a few times. Its antigen is undetermined. This chain connects TRBV7-2 to TRBJ2-2; no clear D gene. Specimen: PBMCs from blood, collected 5 days after vaccination. The sequence came from a man over 45 who received an inactivated influenza vaccine. The DNA of the CDR3 is TGTGCCAGCAGCTTAGAGCAGCGAACAAACACCGGGGAGCTGTTTTTT. Translated, it gives CASSLEQRTNTGELFF.